Each of the 16 T cell receptor beta chains below was sequenced from the same sample in a study of cytomegalovirus exposure and HLA in healthy donors (dated by TCRdb to about 2017). Libraries were constructed by the immunoSEQ multiplex PCR assay. A mixture of 60 forward primers for TCR Vbeta segments and 13 reverse primers for TCR Jbeta segments was used in the multiplex PCR. What TCRdb holds here is the immuneACCESS table cut down to in-frame rearrangements. Part of the clones is not present; checked against another copy, under half of the missing clones reflect an unresolved V gene, and the others are unexplained. In this sample the table shows about 180,000 clones, over 70% of which occur a single time. The leading ten clones occupy 5% to 7% of the sample. Source material: PBMCs. These receptors were obtained from a man aged 40-55 years in good health and CMV-seronegative.

The chain joins TRBV5-6 to TRBJ2-5; TRBD2 might be the D (6 bases). The ends were cut back, 6 bases at V and 0 bases at J, with 12 bases in the middle. The germline V gene encodes CDR1 SGHDT and CDR2 YYEEEE. The CDR3 is 14 residues long. CDR3 protein: CASNNRGNQETQYF. CDR3 sequence (DNA): TGTGCCAGCAATAATCGGGGGAACCAAGAGACCCAGTACTTC. Using reference TRBV5-6 and TRBJ2-5 for the parts outside the CDR3, the full variable domain is DAGVTQSPTHLIKTRGQQVTLRCSPKSGHDTVSWYQQALGQGPQFIFQYYEEEERQRGNFPDRFSGHQFPNYSSELNVNALLLGDSALYLCASNNRGNQETQYFGPGTRLLVL.

The chain employs TRBV15 and TRBJ2-2; a possible D gene is TRBD2 (7 bases). The V gene lost 0 bases and the J gene lost 2 bases, with 16 bases spanning the gap. This CDR3 is 18 amino acids long. Per the germline V gene, CDR1 is LNHNV and CDR2 is YYDKDF (reference sequence). The CDR3 DNA reads as TGTGCCACCAGCAGAGATCCTCCCGGGGGGCCTAACACCGGGGAGCTGTTTTTT. The encoded protein is CATSRDPPGGPNTGELFF. The whole variable domain, filled in from reference TRBV15 and TRBJ2-2, reads DAMVIQNPRYQVTQFGKPVTLSCSQTLNHNVMYWYQQKSSQAPKLLFHYYDKDFNNEADTPDNFQSRRPNTSFCFLDIRSPGLGDTAMYLCATSRDPPGGPNTGELFFGEGSRLTVL.

This clone is a singleton in its sample. The rearrangement links TRBV29-1 to TRBJ2-2; 9 bases are shared with TRBD2. J gave up 4 bases and V 4 bases, and 4 bases lay outside the gene matches. CDR1 SQVTM and CDR2 ANQGSEA come from the germline V gene. There are 14 residues in the CDR3. The CDR3 reads CSVVAGESTGELFF. CDR3 DNA sequence: TGCAGCGTTGTAGCGGGAGAGAGCACCGGGGAGCTGTTTTTT.

The CDR3 region has the DNA TGTGCCAGCAGCCACACAGATACGCAGTATTTT. Its translation: CASSHTDTQYF. The chain links TRBV7-2 to TRBJ2-3; D is unclear. The germline V gene encodes CDR1 SGHTA and CDR2 FQGNSA. The V and J ends lost 5 bases and 2 bases respectively, with 2 bases between them. This CDR3 has 11 amino acids.

This clone was recorded only once. This chain uses TRBV5-4 with TRBJ2-3, with 7 bases matching TRBD1. Germline assignment: CDR1 SGHNT and CDR2 YYREEE (reference sequence). CDR3 length: 16 amino acids. With 3 bases clipped from V and 0 bases from J, the junction kept 7 bases outside the gene matches. CDR3 DNA: TGTGCCAGCAGCTCCGGGACAGACCCTAGCACAGATACGCAGTATTTT. As protein: CASSSGTDPSTDTQYF.

The J gene is TRBJ2-2, the V gene TRBV25-1; D perhaps matches TRBD2 (5 bases). The CDR3 totals 16 residues. Trimming removed 4 bases at V and 3 bases at J, with 15 bases between. Per germline, CDR1 MGHDK and CDR2 SYGVNS. CDR3 coding DNA: TGTGCCAGCAGTGGGGGAGAAAGAGCCTACACCGGGGAGCTGTTTTTT. Amino acids: CASSGGERAYTGELFF.

The V and J genes are TRBV27 and TRBJ1-1, with 8 bases lining up with TRBD1. This CDR3 has 15 residues. CDR1 and CDR2 from the germline V gene are MNHEY and SMNVEV (reference sequence). V was clipped by 0 bases and J by 4 bases; unmatched bases: 4. In nucleotides, the CDR3 is TGTGCCAGCAGTTTATCGTACAGGGGGGTCACTGAAGCTTTCTTT. It codes for CASSLSYRGVTEAFF.

The chain carries TRBV9 and TRBJ2-1; 10 bases are shared with TRBD2. The V and J ends lost 0 bases and 7 bases, in that order; junction bases with no gene match: 4. CDR1 is SGDLS and CDR2 is YYNGEE in the germline V gene. This CDR3 is 15 amino acids long. The CDR3 here is CASSVALAGRNEQFF. CDR3 nucleotides: TGTGCCAGCAGCGTAGCACTAGCGGGGAGAAATGAGCAGTTCTTC. Together with reference TRBV9 and TRBJ2-1, the CDR3 gives the full variable domain: DSGVTQTPKHLITATGQRVTLRCSPRSGDLSVYWYQQSLDQGLQFLIQYYNGEERAKGNILERFSAQQFPDLHSELNLSSLELGDSALYFCASSVALAGRNEQFFGPGTRLTVL.

The chain employs TRBV18 and TRBJ2-3; D is possibly TRBD1 (5 bases). The CDR3 has 15 residues. V was shortened by 7 bases and J by 0 bases, with 14 bases between the two germline ends. Germline V gene data show CDR1 as KGHSH and CDR2 as LQKENI. CDR3 loop: CASCSTGFSTDTQYF. In nucleotides, the CDR3 is TGTGCCAGCTGTTCTACAGGATTTAGCACAGATACGCAGTATTTT.

The chain joins TRBV12-5 to TRBJ2-7; weak D call: TRBD2 (6 bases). The germline gives CDR1 LGHNT, CDR2 FRNRAP. V was clipped by 6 bases and J by 4 bases, with 10 bases between them. The CDR3 is made up of 12 amino acids. The CDR3: CASGIGGYEQYF. The CDR3 DNA reads TGTGCTAGTGGAATCGGAGGGTACGAGCAGTACTTC.

This clone has only a few counts. The chain uses TRBV14 and TRBJ2-3; the D gene is possibly TRBD1 (5 bases). This CDR3 has 16 residues. V dropped 4 bases and J dropped 3 bases, with 17 bases sitting between them. Germline V gene data show CDR1 as SGHDN and CDR2 as FVKESK. The DNA of the CDR3 is TGTGCCAGCAGCCCCCTTATGGGGCGCCAAACAGATACGCAGTATTTT. This translates into CASSPLMGRQTDTQYF.

In its sample, this clone was seen a few times. The chain employs TRBV30 and TRBJ1-1; 9 bases align to TRBD1. CDR1 and CDR2 (germline): GTSNPN, SVGIG (reference sequence). The CDR3 spans 14 residues. The J segment lost 0 bases and the V segment lost 3 bases, leaving 2 bases of the junction unmatched. CDR3 loop: CAWRWTGVNTEAFF. In nucleotides, the CDR3 is TGTGCCTGGAGATGGACAGGGGTGAACACTGAAGCTTTCTTT.

This clone came up once. V and J are TRBV7-2 and TRBJ1-6; 10 bases align to TRBD1. Germline CDR1 is SGHTA and CDR2 is FQGNSA. Trimming took 5 bases from V and 5 from J; bases not matched to a gene: 12. The length of the CDR3 is 18 residues. The DNA of the CDR3 is TGTGCCAGCAGCCGCGGGACAGGGGCCTTCTCGGATAATTCACCCCTCCACTTT. The encoded protein is CASSRGTGAFSDNSPLHF.

The genes are TRBV18 and TRBJ2-7; a possible D gene is TRBD2 (5 bases). V lost 6 bases to trimming and J lost 2 bases, with 20 bases between them. Germline V gives CDR1 KGHSH, CDR2 LQKENI. The CDR3 has 16 amino acids. The CDR3 DNA reads TGTGCCAGCTCCGACGGGGAGCCCTTCCCCCCCTACGAGCAGTACTTC. This translates into CASSDGEPFPPYEQYF.

This clone turned up a few times. The chain combines TRBV12-5 with TRBJ2-2, with 10 bases lining up with TRBD1. Germline CDR1 reads LGHNT; CDR2 reads FRNRAP. The CDR3 has 14 residues. Losses at the gene ends were 5 bases for V and 5 bases for J; bases not matched to a gene: 2. CDR3 sequence (DNA): TGTGCTAGTGGTATGGGACAGGGGACCGGGGAGCTGTTTTTT. Protein sequence: CASGMGQGTGELFF.

This clone was counted a single time. One end of the junction varies from germline; a read error may be responsible. The V gene is TRBV5-4, the J gene TRBJ1-2, with a tentative D call TRBD1 (5 bases). Germline V CDR1 and CDR2: SGHNT, YYREEE (reference sequence). This CDR3 region has 12 residues. CDR3 sequence: CASTLGHSDFAF. The CDR3 DNA reads TGTGCCAGCACCTTGGGGCATTCCGATTTTGCCTTC.